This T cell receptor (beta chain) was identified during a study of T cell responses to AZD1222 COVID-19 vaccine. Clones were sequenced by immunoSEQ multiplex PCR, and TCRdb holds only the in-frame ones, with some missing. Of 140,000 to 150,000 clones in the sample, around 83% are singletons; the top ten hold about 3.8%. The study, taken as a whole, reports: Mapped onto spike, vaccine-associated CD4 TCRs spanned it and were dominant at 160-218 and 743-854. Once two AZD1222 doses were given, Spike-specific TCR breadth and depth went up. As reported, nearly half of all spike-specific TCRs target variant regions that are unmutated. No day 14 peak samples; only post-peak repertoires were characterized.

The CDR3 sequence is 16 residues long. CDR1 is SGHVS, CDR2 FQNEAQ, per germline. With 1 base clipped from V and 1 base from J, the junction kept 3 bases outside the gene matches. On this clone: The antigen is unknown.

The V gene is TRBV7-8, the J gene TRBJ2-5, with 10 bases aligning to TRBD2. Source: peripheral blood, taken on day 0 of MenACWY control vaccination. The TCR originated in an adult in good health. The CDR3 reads CASSLGSSGGQETQYF. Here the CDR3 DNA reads TGTGCCAGCAGCTTAGGGTCTAGCGGGGGCCAAGAGACCCAGTACTTC.